Listed here are 2 T cell receptor beta chains from one sample, sequenced in a study of monozygotic twins with inflammatory bowel disease. TCRdb reworked the 5' RACE reads into one entry per CDR3 protein, no DNA. The sample holds around 400,000 distinct CDR3 sequences. Sequencing input: blood. All receptors come from a human donor with ulcerative colitis or Crohn's disease, or a healthy co-twin of an affected twin (not recorded which).

The J gene is TRBJ1-1, the V gene TRBV5-1; TCRdb gives TRBD1 as the D gene, but with no DNA this cannot be confirmed. Germline V CDR1 and CDR2: SGHRS, YFSETQ. This CDR3 spans 20 amino acids. This CDR3 reads CASSLAGERQDNYGNTEAFF.

The V and J genes are TRBV6-2 or TRBV6-3 and TRBJ1-1. CDR1 and CDR2 (germline): MNHEY, SVGEGT. This CDR3 has 13 residues. CDR3 amino acids: CASSYGGVAEAFF.